The TCR beta chain described here comes from a study of T-cell reconstitution after alpha-beta-depleted transplantation in children. The V end lost 7 bases, the J end lost 0 bases, and 13 bases lay between the germline ends. The CDR3 runs to 14 residues. The germline gives CDR1 SGHTA, CDR2 FQGNSA. The TCRbeta library was prepared with unique molecular identifiers. Each CDR3 protein is one row after TCRdb ran MiXCR on the PCR reads. Altogether about 440,000 distinct CDR3 sequences are present, 43% being singletons, with the ten largest covering approximately 30%. General study results and limits: Fresh T-cell production supplied most of the T-cell counts and diversity seen one year after transplant.

This clonotype occurred many times. Its antigen is still unknown. The clonotype was recovered from a girl aged 2 to 10 with aplastic anemia, due to receive a stem cell transplant. The starting material was PBMCs, obtained before TCRalphabeta/CD19-depleted stem cell transplant. The rearrangement links TRBV7-2 to TRBJ2-7; D is ambiguous. CDR3 loop: CASTVYQSSYEQYF. The CDR3 DNA sequence: TGTGCCAGCACCGTATACCAGAGCTCCTACGAGCAGTACTTC.